Listed below are T cell receptor beta chains from one sample, sequenced in a study of early T cells in non-severe SARS-CoV-2 infection. MiXCR was run by TCRdb on the 5' RACE reads, yielding one entry per CDR3 protein. The sample shows 48,000 or so distinct CDR3 sequences, roughly 6.2% of them seen only once. This material consisted of whole blood, taken at baseline. The receptors shown here come from an adult who was a healthcare worker with PCR-confirmed SARS-CoV-2 infection or an uninfected control (not recorded which). The CDR3 runs from the conserved cysteine through the conserved F or W. D genes are given only for firm matches. The size entry is marked missing in some rows and otherwise reads once, few, many or a size class.

j_gene,abundance,d_gene,v_gene,CDR3nt,CDR3aa
TRBJ2-7,few,TRBD2,TRBV29-1,TGCAGCGTCCAGACGGGACTAGCGGTCGAGCAGTACTTC,CSVQTGLAVEQYF
TRBJ2-1,.,TRBD2,TRBV5-1,TGCGCCAGCAGCTCCCGGGACTACAACAATGAGCAGTTCTTC,CASSSRDYNNEQFF
TRBJ2-3,many,TRBD2,TRBV28,TGTGCCAGCAGTTCCCTCCGGTCTAGCGGGATAGAAGATACGCAGTATTTT,CASSSLRSSGIEDTQYF
TRBJ2-3,.,.,TRBV6-1,TGTGCCAGCACGAGGAGCTTCTCTGGCACAGATACGCAGTATTTT,CASTRSFSGTDTQYF
TRBJ2-5,many,TRBD2,TRBV4-1,TGCGCCAGCAGCCAAGATTCTAGCGGGGGAGAGACCCAGTACTTC,CASSQDSSGGETQYF
TRBJ2-5,.,.,TRBV5-4,TGTGCCAGCAGCTCCGGGATTAGCGAGACCCAGTACTTC,CASSSGISETQYF
TRBJ2-1,.,.,TRBV11-2,TGTGCCAGCAGCTTTAGCGGCTCACACTACAATGAGCAGTTCTTC,CASSFSGSHYNEQFF
TRBJ2-7,.,TRBD1,TRBV6-5,TGTGCCAGCAGCTGGGGGTCAGGGGGCTCCTACGAGCAGTACTTC,CASSWGSGGSYEQYF
TRBJ2-7,few,.,TRBV20-1,TGCAGTGCTAGAGGTCAGACGGACATAGGGCGGGGGCAGTACTTC,CSARGQTDIGRGQYF
TRBJ2-4,few,.,TRBV7-9,TGTGCCAGCAGCCCGGACAGAATAGCCAAAAACATTCAGTACTTC,CASSPDRIAKNIQYF
TRBJ1-1,.,.,TRBV7-9,TGTGCCAGCAGCTTAGCGATGAACACTGAAGCTTTCTTT,CASSLAMNTEAFF
TRBJ1-6,.,TRBD1,TRBV18,TGTGCCAGCTCACCGCTACAGGGGTTGGCCAATTCACCCCTCCACTTT,CASSPLQGLANSPLHF
TRBJ1-1,many,.,TRBV14,TGTGCCAGCAGCCAATATACTGGGGGCGAAGCTTTCTTT,CASSQYTGGEAFF
TRBJ2-7,few,TRBD2,TRBV13,TGTGCCAGCAGCTTTAGCGGGAGGGTCTACGAGCAGTACTTC,CASSFSGRVYEQYF
TRBJ2-1,few,.,TRBV5-4,TGTGTCAGCAGCACCGGACCCGCCGGGGAGCAGTTCTTC,CVSSTGPAGEQFF
TRBJ2-5,.,.,TRBV12-3/TRBV12-4,TGTGCCAGCAGTCTTAGTGAGGGCGGAGGGGAGACCCAGTACTTC,CASSLSEGGGETQYF
TRBJ1-1,.,.,TRBV28,TGTGCCAGCAGTTTAGTTGGGGGGTACACTGAAGCTTTCTTT,CASSLVGGYTEAFF
TRBJ1-1,many,.,TRBV5-1,TGCGCCAGCAGCCTAGGACAGTTCGGGACTGAAGCTTTCTTT,CASSLGQFGTEAFF
TRBJ2-3,many,.,TRBV11-1,TGTGCCAGCAGCAACCCGGGTACAGTGTCGCAGTATTTT,CASSNPGTVSQYF
TRBJ2-4,medium-sized,TRBD1,TRBV7-2,TGTGCCAGCAGCTTGGGACAGAGGGACATTCAGTACTTC,CASSLGQRDIQYF
TRBJ1-4,many,.,TRBV27,TGTGCCAGCAGTTTAATCGGAGGCGCAACTAATGAAAAACTGTTTTTT,CASSLIGGATNEKLFF
TRBJ2-2,many,.,TRBV19,TGTGCCAGCAACCTAGCAGGGGCCGGGGAGCTGTTTTTT,CASNLAGAGELFF
TRBJ2-7,many,.,TRBV20-1,TGCAGTGCTAAAAAGACACCGCCGTTCTACGAGCAGTACTTC,CSAKKTPPFYEQYF
TRBJ2-1,few,.,TRBV7-2,TGTGCCAGCAGCAAAAATGGAGGGAGTAGGGATGAGCAGTTCTTC,CASSKNGGSRDEQFF
TRBJ1-6,many,TRBD1,TRBV27,TGTGCCAGCAGCAACAGGGGTTATAATTCACCCCTCCACTTT,CASSNRGYNSPLHF
TRBJ2-2,few,.,TRBV2,TGTGCCAGCAAGAGCGGAGCGAACACCGGGGAGCTGTTTTTT,CASKSGANTGELFF
TRBJ2-1,few,TRBD2,TRBV7-2,TGTGCCAGCAGCTTAGTCCTAGCGGGTACCCTCCACAATGAGCAGTTCTTC,CASSLVLAGTLHNEQFF
TRBJ2-1,many,.,TRBV11-2,TGTGCCAGCAGCTTAGATGATAGAGGGTTAAGGGGTGAGCAGTTCTTC,CASSLDDRGLRGEQFF
TRBJ2-3,.,.,TRBV29-1,TGCAGCGTCGAGGGTGCCTCTAGCACAGATACGCAGTATTTT,CSVEGASSTDTQYF
TRBJ2-1,many,TRBD1,TRBV29-1,TGCAGCGTCAAAGGGACAGGGGGTTTTCATGAGCAGTTCTTC,CSVKGTGGFHEQFF
TRBJ1-5,few,TRBD1,TRBV10-2,TGCGCCAGCAGTGAGTCGACGACAGGGTATAGCAATCAGCCCCAGCATTTT,CASSESTTGYSNQPQHF
TRBJ2-7,few,.,TRBV6-1,TGTGCCAGCAGTTGGGAGCAGGAGACCTACGAGCAGTACTTC,CASSWEQETYEQYF
TRBJ2-2,few,.,TRBV11-2,TGTGCCAGCAGCAGAGACACTCTCGGGGAGCTGTTTTTT,CASSRDTLGELFF
TRBJ1-1,few,.,TRBV5-5,TGTGCCAGCAGCTTTGGACAGAATGAAGCTTTCTTT,CASSFGQNEAFF
TRBJ2-7,few,.,TRBV12-3/TRBV12-4,TGTGCCAGCACCTATACAGGGAACGAGCAGTACTTC,CASTYTGNEQYF
TRBJ2-1,many,.,TRBV4-3,TGCGCCAGCGGAGGACAGTTAAGCTCCTACAATGAGCAGTTCTTC,CASGGQLSSYNEQFF
TRBJ2-1,.,TRBD1,TRBV29-1,TGCAGCGGGTATAGGGGACAGGGACGTTCTGGGTACAATGAGCAGTTCTTC,CSGYRGQGRSGYNEQFF
TRBJ2-4,few,.,TRBV27,TGTGCCAGCAGTTTGACCTTTCCGAGGGGCAAAAACATTCAGTACTTC,CASSLTFPRGKNIQYF
TRBJ2-3,.,.,TRBV3-1,TGTGCCAGCAGCCTCCGTCGGGCCTCAGTAGTAGGCACAGATACGCAGTATTTT,CASSLRRASVVGTDTQYF
TRBJ2-7,.,TRBD2,TRBV7-2,TGTGCCAGCAGCTTGACTAGCGGGGGTAGTTACGAGCAGTACTTC,CASSLTSGGSYEQYF
TRBJ2-4,few,TRBD1,TRBV28,TGTGCCAGCAGTTTATTGGGACAGGGCCTAGCCAAAAACATTCAGTACTTC,CASSLLGQGLAKNIQYF
TRBJ1-5,.,.,TRBV3-1,TGTGCCAGCAGCCAAGGCAGGGTAAATCAGCCCCAGCATTTT,CASSQGRVNQPQHF
TRBJ1-2,many,.,TRBV12-3/TRBV12-4,TGTGCCAGCAGCGTAAAAACAGGGTTAAGTGGCTACACCTTC,CASSVKTGLSGYTF
TRBJ2-2,.,TRBD2,TRBV10-2,TGCGCCAGCAGTGATTTGACTAGCGGGACAATGGACACCGGGGAGCTGTTTTTT,CASSDLTSGTMDTGELFF
TRBJ2-1,.,TRBD2,TRBV24-1,TGTGCCACCAGTGCCACCAGCGGGAGGATCCACAATGAGCAGTTCTTC,CATSATSGRIHNEQFF
TRBJ1-4,.,.,TRBV12-1,.,CASSTGRELMKNCFF